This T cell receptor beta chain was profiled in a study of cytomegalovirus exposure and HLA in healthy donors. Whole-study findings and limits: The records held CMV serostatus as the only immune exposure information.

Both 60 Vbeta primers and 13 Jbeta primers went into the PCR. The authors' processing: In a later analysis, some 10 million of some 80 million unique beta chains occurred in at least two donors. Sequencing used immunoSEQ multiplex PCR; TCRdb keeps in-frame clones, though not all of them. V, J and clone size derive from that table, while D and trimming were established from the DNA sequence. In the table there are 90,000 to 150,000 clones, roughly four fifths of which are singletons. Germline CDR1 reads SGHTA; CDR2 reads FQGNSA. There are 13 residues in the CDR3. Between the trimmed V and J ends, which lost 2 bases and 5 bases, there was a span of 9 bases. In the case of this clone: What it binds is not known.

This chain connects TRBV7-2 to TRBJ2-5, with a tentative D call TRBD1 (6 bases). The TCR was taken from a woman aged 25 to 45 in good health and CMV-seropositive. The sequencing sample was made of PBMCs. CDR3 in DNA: TGTGCCAGCAGCTTAAACAGGGAGGAGACCCAGTACTTC. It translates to CASSLNREETQYF.